This TCR beta chain comes out of a study of blood T cell repertoires in COVID-19. Study-wide background: The United States, Italy and Spain supplied acute and convalescent COVID-19 samples. In each case, the material was cDNA or gDNA derived from T cells, B-cell-depleted T cells, or PBMCs.

Original analysis: By means of reference gene primer amplification, nucleated cell counts were estimated. Generated by immunoSEQ multiplex PCR, the TCRdb table keeps only in-frame clones and is missing some. That table gives V, J and clone size, and the DNA gave D and trimming. The table includes 140,000 or so clones, under 90% detected once. Per the germline V gene, CDR1 is SGHVS and CDR2 is FQNEAQ. Trimming at V came to 1 base and at J to 2 bases, leaving 11 bases not matched to a gene. This CDR3 spans 18 amino acids. The source is a human donor in a cohort sampled during active COVID-19. J is TRBJ2-7 and V is TRBV7-8, with 10 bases lining up with TRBD2. The sequencing input was peripheral blood. The CDR3 reads CASSLEEGRTSGAYEQYF. CDR3 coding DNA: TGTGCCAGCAGCTTAGAGGAAGGGAGGACTAGCGGAGCCTACGAGCAGTACTTC.